This TCR beta chain was retrieved from a study of early T cells in non-severe SARS-CoV-2 infection. Overall study context: Chains were not paired, and sequencing was done on bulk RNA from unsorted whole blood. Whole-study findings and limits: Matches to VDJdb favored anti-spike CD8 responses and missed private and CD4 specificities.

Each single cDNA molecule received a unique molecular identifier. TCRdb processed the 5' RACE reads anew with MiXCR; each CDR3 protein has one entry. The sample has over 30,000 distinct CDR3 sequences, about 5% seen once; the top ten hold 12% to 15%. This clonotype was counted ten times or more. The antigen remains undetermined. V trimming: 3 bases; J trimming: 4 bases; junction bases outside the gene matches: 6. The CDR3 contains 16 residues. Per germline, CDR1 SGHDN and CDR2 FVKESK. The clonotype originates from an adult who was a healthcare worker with PCR-confirmed SARS-CoV-2 infection or an uninfected control (not recorded which). This chain uses TRBV14 with TRBJ1-6; 7 bases are shared with TRBD1. Input material: whole blood. The CDR3 reads CASSQRTGGYNSPLHF. CDR3 coding DNA: TGTGCCAGCAGCCAGAGGACAGGAGGGTATAATTCACCCCTCCACTTT.